What follows is one T cell receptor beta chain and its context. Its antigen is unknown. This entry belongs to a study of T cells expressing NK-cell markers. Study-level information: Each TCR beta repertoire originated in sorted T cells that were CD3+CD56+NKG2C+, CD3+CD56+NKG2C- or CD3+CD56-NKG2C+.

The V gene's germline CDR1 is MNHNS and CDR2 SASEGT. This CDR3 comprises 13 residues. Study-level points and caveats: What remained unclear was the HCMV specificity of expanded NKG2C+ T cell clones. Dominance of the CD3+CD56-NKG2C+ fraction by these clonotypes also held in several donors.

The authors generated TCR beta cDNA through 5'RACE template switching with UMIs. Reanalyzing the 5' RACE reads, TCRdb keeps one entry per CDR3 protein, without DNA. The sample has around 15,000 distinct CDR3 sequences. V is TRBV6-1 and J is TRBJ2-5; checking the TCRdb D call of TRBD1 is not possible without DNA. The receptor was isolated from a man aged 18-70 years in good health. Sequencing used blood T cells: a sorted CD56 or NKG2C T cell subset, CD4+ or CD8+ T cells, or bulk PBMC T cells (not recorded which). This CDR3 is CAARRTLQETQYF.